These T cell receptor beta chains were read from a single sample in a study of blood T cell repertoires in COVID-19. Libraries were prepared by immunoSEQ multiplex PCR; TCRdb keeps only in-frame clonotypes and omits some of them. The sample contains 180,000 or so clones, 75% to 85% of which appear only once. What was sequenced was peripheral blood. All receptors derive from a woman between 40 and 55 years old with COVID-19, enrolled during active disease. The CDR3 runs from the conserved cysteine through the conserved F or W. The order of the fields is J gene, V gene, D gene, CDR3 DNA, CDR3 protein. D genes are given only for firm matches.

J gene: TRBJ2-1; V gene: TRBV5-1; D gene: .; CDR3 DNA: TGCGCCAGCGTCAGGGGAGTCCAGAAGGGAAATGAGCAGTTCTTC; CDR3 protein: CASVRGVQKGNEQFF
J gene: TRBJ2-1; V gene: TRBV12-5; D gene: TRBD2; CDR3 DNA: TGTGCTAGTGGGAGGGGACTAGCGGGATCGGCCTACAATGAGCAGTTCTTC; CDR3 protein: CASGRGLAGSAYNEQFF
J gene: TRBJ2-1; V gene: TRBV3-1/TRBV3-2; D gene: TRBD2; CDR3 DNA: TGTGCCAGCAGCCTGGCGGGAGCACCGCGGAACGAGCAGTTCTTC; CDR3 protein: CASSLAGAPRNEQFF
J gene: TRBJ2-5; V gene: TRBV5-1; D gene: TRBD1; CDR3 DNA: TGCGCCAGCAGCTTGTCGAGGGGGCTCCGGGAGACCCAGTACTTC; CDR3 protein: CASSLSRGLRETQYF
J gene: TRBJ2-5; V gene: TRBV2; D gene: .; CDR3 DNA: TGTGCCAGCAGTCGGGACAACCAAGAGACCCAGTACTTC; CDR3 protein: CASSRDNQETQYF
J gene: TRBJ1-1; V gene: TRBV28; D gene: .; CDR3 DNA: TGTGCCAGCAGTTTCCGGGGTTTCGACACTGAAGCTTTCTTT; CDR3 protein: CASSFRGFDTEAFF
J gene: TRBJ2-3; V gene: TRBV6-5; D gene: .; CDR3 DNA: TGTGCCAGCAGTTACTCCAGGGCAGATACGCAGTATTTT; CDR3 protein: CASSYSRADTQYF
J gene: TRBJ2-7; V gene: TRBV6-1; D gene: .; CDR3 DNA: TGTGCCAGCAGTGACCGGACAGAGCACGAGCAGTACTTC; CDR3 protein: CASSDRTEHEQYF
J gene: TRBJ2-1; V gene: TRBV19; D gene: TRBD2; CDR3 DNA: TGTGCCAGTAGTATAGGTTCCGGGAGGGCGGGGAATGAGCAGTTCTTC; CDR3 protein: CASSIGSGRAGNEQFF
J gene: TRBJ2-1; V gene: TRBV10-3; D gene: TRBD2; CDR3 DNA: TGTGCCATCAGTGTAGCGGGAGGGGTTCCCGGTCCGTCCAATGAGCAGTTCTTC; CDR3 protein: CAISVAGGVPGPSNEQFF
J gene: TRBJ1-4; V gene: TRBV5-1; D gene: .; CDR3 DNA: TGCGCCAGCAGCTTGGGAGGGGAGGTTGAAAAACTGTTTTTT; CDR3 protein: CASSLGGEVEKLFF